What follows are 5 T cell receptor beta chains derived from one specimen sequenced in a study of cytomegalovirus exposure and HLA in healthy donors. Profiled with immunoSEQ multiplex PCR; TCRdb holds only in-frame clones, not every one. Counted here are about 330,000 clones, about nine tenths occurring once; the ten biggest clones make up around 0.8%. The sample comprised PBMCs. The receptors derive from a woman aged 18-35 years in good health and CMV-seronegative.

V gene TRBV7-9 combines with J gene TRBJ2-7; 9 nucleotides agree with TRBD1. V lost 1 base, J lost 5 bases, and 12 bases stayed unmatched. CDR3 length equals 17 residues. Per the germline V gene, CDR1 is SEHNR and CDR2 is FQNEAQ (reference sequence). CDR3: CASSLVRSTGGLDEQYF. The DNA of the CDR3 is TGTGCCAGCAGCTTAGTTCGTAGCACAGGGGGCTTGGACGAGCAGTACTTC.

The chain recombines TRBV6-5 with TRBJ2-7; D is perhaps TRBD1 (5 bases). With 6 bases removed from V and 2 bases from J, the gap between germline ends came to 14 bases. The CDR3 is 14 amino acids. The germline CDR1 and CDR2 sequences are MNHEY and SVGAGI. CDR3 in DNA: TGTGCCAGCAGACGGCTGGCGACAGCCTACGAGCAGTACTTC. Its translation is CASRRLATAYEQYF.

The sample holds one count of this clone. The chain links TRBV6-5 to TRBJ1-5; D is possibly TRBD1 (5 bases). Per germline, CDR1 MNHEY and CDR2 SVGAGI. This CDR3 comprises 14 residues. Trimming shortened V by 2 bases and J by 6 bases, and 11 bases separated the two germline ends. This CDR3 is CASSYGGDGQPQHF. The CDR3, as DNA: TGTGCCAGCAGTTACGGGGGGGACGGTCAGCCCCAGCATTTT.

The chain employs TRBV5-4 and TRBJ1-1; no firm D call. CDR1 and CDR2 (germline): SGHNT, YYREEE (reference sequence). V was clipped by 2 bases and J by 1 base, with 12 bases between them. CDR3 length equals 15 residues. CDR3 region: CASSFLVGGNTEAFF. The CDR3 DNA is TGTGCCAGCAGCTTTCTCGTAGGAGGGAACACTGAAGCTTTCTTT.

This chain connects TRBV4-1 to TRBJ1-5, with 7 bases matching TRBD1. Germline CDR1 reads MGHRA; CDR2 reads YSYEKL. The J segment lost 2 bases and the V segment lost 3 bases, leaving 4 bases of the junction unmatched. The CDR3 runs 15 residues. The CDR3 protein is CASSHLGQGNQPQHF. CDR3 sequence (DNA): TGCGCCAGCAGCCACCTCGGACAGGGCAATCAGCCCCAGCATTTT.